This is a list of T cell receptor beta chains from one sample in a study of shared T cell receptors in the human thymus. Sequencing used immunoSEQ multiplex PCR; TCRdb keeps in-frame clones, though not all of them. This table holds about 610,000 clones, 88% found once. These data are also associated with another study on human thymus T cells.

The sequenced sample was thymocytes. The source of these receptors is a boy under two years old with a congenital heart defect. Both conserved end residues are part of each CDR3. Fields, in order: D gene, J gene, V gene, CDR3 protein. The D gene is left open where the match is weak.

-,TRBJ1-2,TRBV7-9,CASSAGQPNYGYTF
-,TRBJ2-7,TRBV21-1,CASSKGARRTSGRHYEQYF
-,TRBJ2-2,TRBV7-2,CASSLEGPPTGELFF
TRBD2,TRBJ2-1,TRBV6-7,CASSYRGGRASLFNEQFF
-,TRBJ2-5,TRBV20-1,CSASYGTQYF
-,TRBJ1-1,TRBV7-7,CASSPLGPRTEAFF
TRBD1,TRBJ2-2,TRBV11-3,CASSLRDRWNTGELFF
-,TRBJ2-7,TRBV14,CASSQEEEPYEQYF
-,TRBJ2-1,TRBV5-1,CASSRRGGGLVYNEQFF
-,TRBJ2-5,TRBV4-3,CASSQGWASRETQYF
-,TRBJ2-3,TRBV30,CAWSVRNGSTDTQYF
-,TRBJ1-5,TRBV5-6,CASSLAAGSGYGPQHF
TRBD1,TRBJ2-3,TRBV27,CASSSLPGQDTDTQYF
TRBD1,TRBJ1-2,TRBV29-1,CSVIQGWDGYTF
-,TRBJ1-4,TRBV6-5,CASSSDRRDSNEKLFF
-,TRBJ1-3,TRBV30,CAWSVRGGRGNTIYF
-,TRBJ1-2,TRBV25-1,CASSESRPGVNYGYTF
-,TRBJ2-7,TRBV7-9,CASSLSNPGVHEQYF
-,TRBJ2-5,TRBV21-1,CASTSRVETQYF
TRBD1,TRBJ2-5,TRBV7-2,CASSPPRVGQGEETQYF
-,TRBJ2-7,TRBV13,CASSLGDQRVSCEQYF
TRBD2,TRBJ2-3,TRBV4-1,CASSPPRGGDHTDTQYF
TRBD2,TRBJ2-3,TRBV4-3,CASSQWSTSGSRSTDTQYF
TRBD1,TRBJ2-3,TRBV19,CASSPRTGADTQYF
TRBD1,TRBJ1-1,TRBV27,CASRTGGNTEAFF
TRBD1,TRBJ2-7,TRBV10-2,CASSGAGQGASEQYF
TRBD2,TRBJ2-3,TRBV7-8,CASSPPREGLSNTDTQYF
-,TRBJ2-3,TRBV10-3,CAISANGTSDTQYF
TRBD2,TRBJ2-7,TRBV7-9,CASSLSLAGDLRHYEQYF
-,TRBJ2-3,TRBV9,CASSGMLGGPSDTQYF
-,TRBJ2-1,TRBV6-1,CASRRGGREQFF
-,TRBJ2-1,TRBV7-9,CASSPDYSANNEQFF
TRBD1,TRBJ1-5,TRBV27,CASSPGRTGPLAYNQPQHF
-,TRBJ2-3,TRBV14,CASSHAVGRLYTDTQYF
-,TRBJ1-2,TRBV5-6,CASSLAGYGYTF
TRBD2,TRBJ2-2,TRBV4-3,CASSPRYEREGNTGELFF
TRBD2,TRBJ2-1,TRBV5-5,CASSVRAGGNSNEQFF
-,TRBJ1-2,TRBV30,CAWSPNLTGRSRANYGYTF
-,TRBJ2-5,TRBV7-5,CVRSFWAGLNQETQYF
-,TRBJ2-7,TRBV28,CATTDSALRWDEQYF
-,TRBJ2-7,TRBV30,CAWSIGGSVYF
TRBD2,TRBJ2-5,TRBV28,CASRGGVKQETQYF